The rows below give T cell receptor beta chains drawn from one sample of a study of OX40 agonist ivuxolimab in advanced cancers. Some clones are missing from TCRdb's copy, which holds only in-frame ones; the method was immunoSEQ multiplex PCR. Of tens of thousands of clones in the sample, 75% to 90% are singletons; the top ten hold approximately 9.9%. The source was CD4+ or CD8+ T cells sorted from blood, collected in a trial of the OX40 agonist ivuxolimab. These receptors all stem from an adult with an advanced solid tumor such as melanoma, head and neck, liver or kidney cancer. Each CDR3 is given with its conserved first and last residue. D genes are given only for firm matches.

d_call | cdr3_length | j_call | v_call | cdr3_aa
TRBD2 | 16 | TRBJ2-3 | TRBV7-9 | CASSLVWREWEDTQYF
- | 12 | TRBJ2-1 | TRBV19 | CASTTGYNEQFF
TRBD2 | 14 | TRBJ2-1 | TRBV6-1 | CASRETSGYNEQFF
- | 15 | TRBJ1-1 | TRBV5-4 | CASSLGTVVNTEAFF
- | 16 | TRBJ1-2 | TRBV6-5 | CASSSPLSGQNYGYTF
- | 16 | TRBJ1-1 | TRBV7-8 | CASSLGSGLLNTEAFF
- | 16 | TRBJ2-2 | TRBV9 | CASSIGASAYTGELFF
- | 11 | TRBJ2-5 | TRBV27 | CATYRGREQYF
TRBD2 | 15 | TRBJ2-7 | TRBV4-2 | CASSQDLLAGYEQYF
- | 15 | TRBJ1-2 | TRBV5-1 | CASSLKAGTNYGYTF
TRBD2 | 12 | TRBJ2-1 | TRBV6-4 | CASRLAGGPEFF
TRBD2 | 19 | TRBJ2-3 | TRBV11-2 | CASSLYQRDLPYYTDTQYF
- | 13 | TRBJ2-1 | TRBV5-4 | CASSADSRNEQFF
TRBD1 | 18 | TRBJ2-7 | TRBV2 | CASSASGQGLARSYEQYF
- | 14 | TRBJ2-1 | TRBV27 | CASSAEDGNNEQFF